The 9 T cell receptor beta chains listed next were all sequenced from one sample in a study of blood T cell repertoires in COVID-19. Clones were read by immunoSEQ multiplex PCR, and TCRdb kept only the in-frame ones, dropping some. The table records about 260,000 clones, approximately 89% of them present only once. The sample comprised peripheral blood. Receptors originate from a woman in her forties or fifties with acute or convalescent COVID-19.

The rearrangement uses TRBV4-3 and TRBJ2-1; 10 nucleotides line up with TRBD2. Trimming removed 1 base from V and 4 bases from J; junction bases left unmatched: 13. CDR1 is LGHNA, CDR2 YSLEER, per germline. CDR3 length: 19 amino acids. CDR3 nucleotides: TGCGCCAGCAGCCAAGCCCGGAGGGACTCTAGCGGGAGATACAATGAGCAGTTCTTC. Its protein product is CASSQARRDSSGRYNEQFF.

This clone turned up a few times. The chain uses TRBV24-1 and TRBJ2-1; D is perhaps TRBD2 (6 bases). The V end lost 3 bases, the J end lost 5 bases, and 13 bases lay between the germline ends. This CDR3 spans 15 amino acids. The germline V gene has CDR1 KGHDR and CDR2 SFDVKD. In DNA, the CDR3 is TGTGCCACCAGTGATCCTCGTGGAGGGGACAATGAGCAGTTCTTC. Translation gives CATSDPRGGDNEQFF.

In this sample, this clone turned up a few times. The V call is TRBV7-2, the J call TRBJ2-7; D not certain. This CDR3 spans 13 amino acids. V lost 3 bases, J lost 0 bases, and 6 bases lay in between. Germline V gene sequence: CDR1 SGHTA, CDR2 FQGNSA. The CDR3 DNA reads TGTGCCAGCAGCTTCGTCGGCTCCTACGAGCAGTACTTC. Its translation: CASSFVGSYEQYF.

The V call is TRBV27, the J call TRBJ2-7; 8 bases line up with TRBD1. Germline loops: CDR1 MNHEY, CDR2 SMNVEV (reference sequence). Unmatched junction bases numbered 3, after V lost 7 bases and J lost 1 base. The CDR3 sequence is 13 residues long. As DNA, the CDR3 is TGTGCCAGCATACGGACAGGGTCCTACGAGCAGTACTTC. It yields the protein CASIRTGSYEQYF.

CDR3 region: CASSSTSASTDTQYF. CDR3 nucleotide sequence: TGTGCCAGCAGCTCGACTAGCGCCAGCACAGATACGCAGTATTTT. V and J are TRBV7-9 and TRBJ2-3; 8 nucleotides match TRBD2. There are 15 residues in the CDR3. V lost 4 bases to trimming and J lost 0 bases; unmatched junction nucleotides: 3. CDR1 is SEHNR, CDR2 FQNEAQ, per germline (reference sequence).

The V call is TRBV18, the J call TRBJ2-7; 9 bases are a match to TRBD1. This CDR3 contains 15 residues. After removal of 4 bases from V and 3 bases from J, the junction contained 7 bases not matched to a gene. Germline V gene sequence: CDR1 KGHSH, CDR2 LQKENI. CDR3 amino acids: CASSQRDRAVYEQYF. As DNA, the CDR3 is TGTGCCAGCTCACAAAGGGACAGGGCGGTCTACGAGCAGTACTTC.

V and J are TRBV7-3 and TRBJ1-1, with D unresolved. Germline values: CDR1 SGHTA, CDR2 FQGTGA. This CDR3 is 14 amino acids long. Trimming removed 5 bases from V and 5 bases from J, with 15 bases in between. Written as DNA, the CDR3 is TGTGCCAGCAGCCTTTCCGGGATTGGGACTGAAGCTTTCTTT. This encodes CASSLSGIGTEAFF.

The chain employs TRBV7-3 and TRBJ1-2; 12 bases match TRBD1. Trimming at V came to 3 bases and at J to 8 bases, leaving 7 bases not matched to a gene. The CDR3 length is 15 residues. CDR1 is SGHTA and CDR2 is FQGTGA in the germline V gene. CDR3 DNA sequence: TGTGCCAGCAGCTTTGCTCCCGGGACAGGGGGCGGCTACACCTTC. Translating it yields CASSFAPGTGGGYTF.

The rearrangement links TRBV5-6 to TRBJ2-5, with a possible D match to TRBD2 (7 bases). V was clipped by 0 bases and J by 1 base, with 10 bases between them. This CDR3 is 15 amino acids long. CDR1 is SGHDT and CDR2 is YYEEEE in the germline V gene. CDR3 coding DNA: TGTGCCAGCAGCTTGGCGGGGGGCCTCCAAGAGACCCAGTACTTC. Encoded protein: CASSLAGGLQETQYF.